This T cell receptor (beta chain) is drawn from a study of blood T cell repertoires in COVID-19. The CDR3 has 15 amino acids. The V gene's germline CDR1 is LNHDA and CDR2 SQIVND (reference sequence). The J segment lost 4 bases and the V segment lost 5 bases, leaving 8 bases of the junction unmatched. Measured with immunoSEQ multiplex PCR; TCRdb has only the in-frame clones, and not every one. The table lists nearly 300,000 clones, less than 85% of them singletons, with around 1.6% in the top ten. Seattle participants joined during active infection and were tracked over time. Sequenced material: peripheral blood. The chain combines TRBV19 with TRBJ1-1; 9 bases map to TRBD1. The TCR sequence derives from a human donor with COVID-19, enrolled during active disease. The donor label of this sample is uncertain. CDR3 nucleotide sequence: TGTGCCAGTAGTCCCGGGACAGGGTCGGTCACTGAAGCTTTCTTT. Translation: CASSPGTGSVTEAFF.